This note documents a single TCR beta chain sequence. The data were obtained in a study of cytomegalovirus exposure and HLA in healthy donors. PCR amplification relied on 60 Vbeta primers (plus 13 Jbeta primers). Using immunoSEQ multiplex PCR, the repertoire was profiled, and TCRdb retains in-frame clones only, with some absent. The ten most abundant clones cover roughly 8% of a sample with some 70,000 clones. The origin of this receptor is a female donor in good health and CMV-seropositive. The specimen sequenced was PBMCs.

CDR3 DNA: TGTGCCAGCAGCTCGACAGGGGGCCCGGCGGAGACCCAGTACTTC. Protein sequence: CASSSTGGPAETQYF. This chain links TRBV7-9 with TRBJ2-5, with 10 bases matching TRBD1. Germline CDR1 SEHNR, CDR2 FQNEAQ (reference sequence). This CDR3 contains 15 residues. J was trimmed by 5 bases and V by 4 bases; bases with no gene match: 7.